This is a list of T cell receptor beta chains from one sample in a study of shared clonotypes between healthy human individuals. Data came from immunoSEQ multiplex PCR; TCRdb stores just in-frame clones and leaves some out. Altogether 600,000 to 700,000 clones are present, more than 70% being singletons, with the ten largest covering around 1.8%. Sequenced input: memory CD4+ T cells sorted from blood. The source is a woman in her twenties or thirties in good health. Both conserved end residues are trimmed from each CDR3. D genes are given only for firm matches. Some rows have no size entry. The others give once, few or many, or a class for an expanded clone.

TRBJ1-3 NA NA TRBV28 ASRRGALGNTIY
TRBJ2-6 NA NA TRBV18 ASSPPGSSGANVLT
TRBJ2-7 NA few TRBV7-2 ASSLHRSYEQY
TRBJ1-4 TRBD1 NA TRBV6-5 ASSSGQWLNEKLF
TRBJ2-7 NA NA TRBV11-2 ASSLTLSSYEQY
TRBJ2-3 TRBD2 NA TRBV2 ASSSVPLAGADTQY
NA TRBD1 NA TRBV28 ATQTGSSYEQY
TRBJ2-2 NA NA TRBV15 ATRGGVNTGELF
TRBJ1-1 NA NA TRBV7-2 ASSLASLRDTEAF
TRBJ2-3 NA NA TRBV9 ASTGTRGLPDTQY
TRBJ1-1 TRBD1 NA TRBV5-1 ASSQVTGGNTEAF
TRBJ2-7 TRBD2 NA TRBV2 ASSALAGVTYEQY
TRBJ2-7 NA once TRBV6-1 ASRGSGGYEQY
TRBJ2-7 NA NA TRBV7-9 ASSEKAGPTHEQY
TRBJ2-2 NA few TRBV7-2 ASSPKSVTGELF
TRBJ2-2 NA NA TRBV25-1 ASRWPDDTGELF
TRBJ1-5 TRBD1 NA TRBV7-2 ASSLVRGNQPQH
TRBJ1-5 NA few TRBV12-2 ASRTRQGNQPQH
TRBJ2-7 TRBD2 few TRBV4-1 ASSQEIAGIYEQY
TRBJ1-2 TRBD1 NA TRBV11-2 ASSLDRGYEGYT
TRBJ2-3 NA NA TRBV7-2 ASSLAWGSTDTQY
TRBJ2-7 TRBD2 NA TRBV28 ASSPRRGRGRYEQY
TRBJ2-3 NA NA TRBV5-1 ASSTGASSTDTQY
TRBJ2-1 TRBD1 NA TRBV27 ASSKGQDYNEQF
TRBJ2-7 NA few TRBV7-7 ASSPGPGSSYEQY
TRBJ2-7 NA NA TRBV6-1 ASRGQPPSSYEQY
TRBJ1-2 NA NA TRBV27 ASMGGLGGYT
TRBJ2-5 NA NA TRBV19 ASRTSRGQETQY
TRBJ1-5 TRBD1 NA TRBV7-9 ASSQGANQPQH
TRBJ2-3 TRBD2 NA TRBV30 AWTSGRANTQY